The next 27 T cell receptor beta chains were all read from a single sample in a study of blood T cell repertoires in COVID-19. Generated by immunoSEQ multiplex PCR, the TCRdb table keeps only in-frame clones and is missing some. This sample has a few hundred thousand clones, with 85% to 90% found just once. Sample: PBMCs or T cells enriched from blood (not recorded which). The source of these receptors is a woman in her twenties or thirties who had recovered from COVID-19.

This chain links TRBV9 with TRBJ2-1; 10 bases fit TRBD2. Germline V gives CDR1 SGDLS, CDR2 YYNGEE. Trimming at V came to 3 bases and at J to 10 bases, leaving 13 bases not matched to a gene. The CDR3 consists of 16 residues. CDR3 sequence (DNA): TGTGCCAGCAGCGCCTTAGCGGGGGGTTTTATTGAAGAGCAGTTCTTC. Translating gives CASSALAGGFIEEQFF.

V gene TRBV24-1 combines with J gene TRBJ2-3; 10 bases map to TRBD1. Per germline, CDR1 KGHDR and CDR2 SFDVKD. There are 15 residues in the CDR3. J gave up 6 bases and V 5 bases, and 7 bases lay outside the gene matches. The CDR3 nucleotides read TGTGCCACCAGTGGGCCGACAGGGGGCCGGGATACGCAGTATTTT. Amino acid sequence: CATSGPTGGRDTQYF.

This clone has just a few counts. The chain uses TRBV30 and TRBJ1-5, with a weak D call TRBD1 (5 bases). This CDR3 has 12 residues. From germline, CDR1 is GTSNPN and CDR2 SVGIG (reference sequence). The germline V and J ends were trimmed by 5 bases and 0 bases, with 5 bases remaining between them. CDR3 coding DNA: TGTGCCTGGGACAGTAGCAATCAGCCCCAGCATTTT. It yields the protein CAWDSSNQPQHF.

The rearrangement joins TRBV6-4 to TRBJ2-1, with 9 bases matching TRBD2. Unmatched junction bases numbered 10, after V lost 2 bases and J lost 8 bases. The CDR3 contains 16 residues. From germline, CDR1 is MRHNA and CDR2 SNTAGT. The CDR3 nucleotides read TGTGCCAGCAGTGACGATCCTAGCGGGAATCAAGATGAGCAGTTCTTC. Its protein is CASSDDPSGNQDEQFF.

The chain uses TRBV27 and TRBJ2-2; 8 positions match TRBD2. This CDR3 region has 15 residues. Trimming at V came to 5 bases and at J to 1 base, leaving 3 bases not matched to a gene. From germline, CDR1 is MNHEY and CDR2 SMNVEV (reference sequence). The CDR3 sequence is CASSASGGNTGELFF. For the CDR3, the DNA is TGTGCCAGCAGTGCCAGCGGGGGGAACACCGGGGAGCTGTTTTTT.

This chain connects TRBV14 to TRBJ2-1; TRBD1 might be the D (6 bases). Germline V lookup: CDR1 SGHDN, CDR2 FVKESK. Trimming removed 1 base at V and 9 bases at J, with 13 bases between. The length of the CDR3 is 14 residues. The DNA of the CDR3 is TGTGCCAGCAGCCAAGCGGGCCGGACAGCTGAGCAGTTCTTC. It codes for CASSQAGRTAEQFF.

The CDR3 loop reads CSVEDRDPDGGYTF. The CDR3 region has the DNA TGCAGCGTTGAAGACAGGGATCCTGACGGCGGCTACACCTTC. The rearrangement joins TRBV29-1 to TRBJ1-2; the D gene is possibly TRBD1 (5 bases). The germline V gene encodes CDR1 SQVTM and CDR2 ANQGSEA. Trimming stripped 0 bases from V and 8 bases from J, with 16 bases between. The CDR3 contains 14 residues.

The chain uses TRBV5-7 and TRBJ2-7; 8 bases align to TRBD1. TRBV5-7 is an open reading frame, and its role is uncertain. The length of the CDR3 is 16 residues. Germline trimming cut 6 bases from V and 4 bases from J; bases unmatched to any gene: 15. CDR3 loop: CASNSTGAMVRYEQYF. CDR3 bases: TGTGCCAGCAACTCGACAGGGGCGATGGTGCGGTACGAGCAGTACTTC.

This chain uses TRBV4-2 with TRBJ1-2; 7 bases are shared with TRBD1. This CDR3 contains 15 residues. Germline CDR1 reads LGHNA; CDR2 reads YNFKEQ. V shed 0 bases, J shed 3 bases, and the junction held 4 bases outside the gene matches. CDR3 residues: CASSQDDREDYGYTF. As DNA, the CDR3 is TGTGCCAGCAGCCAAGACGACAGGGAAGACTATGGCTACACCTTC.

This clone was observed many times. As DNA, the CDR3 is TGTGCCACCAGTGATGTCAACCAACAGGGAGGGTCCGGGGAGCTGTTTTTT. Amino acid sequence: CATSDVNQQGGSGELFF. The chain recombines TRBV24-1 with TRBJ2-2, with D tentatively TRBD2 (7 bases). V lost 3 bases, J lost 6 bases, and 19 bases lay in between. The CDR3 consists of 17 residues. Germline V CDR1 and CDR2: KGHDR, SFDVKD.

The genes are TRBV10-3 and TRBJ1-5; possibly TRBD1 for D (6 bases). The CDR3 has 13 residues. From germline, CDR1 is ENHRY and CDR2 SYGVKD. The V and J ends lost 7 bases and 1 base respectively, with 8 bases between them. DNA for the CDR3: TGTGCCATCAAGGACAGCAGCAATCAGCCCCAGCATTTT. Translating gives CAIKDSSNQPQHF.

This chain uses TRBV28 with TRBJ2-7, with D unresolved. The CDR3 contains 14 residues. CDR1 is MDHEN, CDR2 SYDVKM, per germline. The V gene lost 7 bases and the J gene lost 3 bases, with 16 bases spanning the gap. The CDR3 reads CASTANPLLYEQYF. For the CDR3, the DNA is TGTGCCAGCACCGCTAACCCCCTACTCTACGAGCAGTACTTC.

This chain links TRBV6-5 with TRBJ2-7; D gene unclear. This CDR3 contains 11 residues. Trimming took 10 bases from V and 6 from J, leaving 13 bases between them. The V gene's germline CDR1 is MNHEY and CDR2 SVGAGI. The CDR3 sequence: CATSTLLEQYF. DNA for the CDR3: TGTGCCACCTCGACTCTTCTCGAGCAGTACTTC.

This chain joins TRBV4-1 and TRBJ2-3; D may be TRBD1 (5 bases). Germline CDR1 reads MGHRA; CDR2 reads YSYEKL. The V gene lost 4 bases and the J gene lost 4 bases, with 18 bases spanning the gap. The CDR3 sequence is 16 residues long. DNA for the CDR3: TGCGCCAGCAGCCGCAACCCCGGCCCAGGGCCAGATACGCAGTATTTT. This sequence encodes CASSRNPGPGPDTQYF.

For the CDR3, the DNA is TGCAGCGCTAGGACAGGGAGCTCCTATAATTCACCCCTCCACTTT. This codes for CSARTGSSYNSPLHF. The chain links TRBV29-1 to TRBJ1-6; TRBD1 matches 8 bases. Trimming took 7 bases from V and 0 from J; bases not matched to a gene: 5. The germline CDR1 and CDR2 sequences are SQVTM and ANQGSEA. The CDR3 has 15 residues.

The J gene is TRBJ2-7, the V gene TRBV11-3, with D perhaps matching TRBD2 (5 bases). The germline V and J ends were trimmed by 5 bases and 6 bases, with 17 bases remaining between them. Looked up from germline, CDR1 is SGHNT and CDR2 is YENEEA. CDR3 length: 14 residues. The CDR3 DNA reads as TGTGCCAGCAGCAACACGGGATCAAAAGGCGAGCAGTACTTC. Amino acids: CASSNTGSKGEQYF.

This clone is a singleton in its sample. This chain uses TRBV12-3 or TRBV12-4 with TRBJ2-3; D uncertain. V lost 4 bases and J lost 10, with 12 bases in between. There are 12 residues in the CDR3. The CDR3 here is CASSSPYEAQYF. The CDR3 DNA reads as TGTGCCAGCAGTTCGCCCTACGAGGCGCAGTATTTT.

The V and J genes are TRBV5-1 and TRBJ2-5; 9 bases align to TRBD1. V shed 4 bases, J shed 4 bases, and the junction held 8 bases outside the gene matches. Per germline, CDR1 SGHRS and CDR2 YFSETQ. The CDR3 is 15 amino acids. The CDR3 loop reads CASSDGQGMRETQYF. CDR3 sequence (DNA): TGCGCCAGCAGCGACGGACAGGGGATGAGAGAGACCCAGTACTTC.

V usage is TRBV4-2 and J usage is TRBJ1-5; 8 nucleotides match TRBD1. This CDR3 is built from 18 residues. The germline V gene has CDR1 LGHNA and CDR2 YNFKEQ. V gave up 3 bases and J gave up 3 bases; unmatched junction bases: 13. The CDR3 is CASSHHLPGQDYNQPQHF. In nucleotides, the CDR3 is TGTGCCAGCAGCCACCATTTACCGGGACAGGACTACAATCAGCCCCAGCATTTT.

This chain joins TRBV5-1 and TRBJ1-3; TRBD1 is a possible D gene (6 bases). CDR3 size: 17 residues. Germline V gene data show CDR1 as SGHRS and CDR2 as YFSETQ. Between the trimmed V and J ends, which lost 0 bases and 0 bases, there was a span of 13 bases. The CDR3 is CASSLGGPGLSGNTIYF. The CDR3 nucleotides read TGCGCCAGCAGCTTGGGGGGGCCAGGCCTCTCTGGAAACACCATATATTTT. The variable domain in full, completed from reference TRBV5-1 and TRBJ1-3, reads KAGVTQTPRYLIKTRGQQVTLSCSPISGHRSVSWYQQTPGQGLQFLFEYFSETQRNKGNFPGRFSGRQFSNSRSEMNVSTLELGDSALYLCASSLGGPGLSGNTIYFGEGSWLTVV.

The CDR3 region has the DNA TGTGCCAGCAGCTCCGGACAGGGGAGCTCGGGCGGAAACACCATATATTTT. This gives the protein CASSSGQGSSGGNTIYF. This chain links TRBV7-9 with TRBJ1-3, with TRBD1 identical over 9 bases. CDR3 size: 17 residues. Looked up from germline, CDR1 is SEHNR and CDR2 is FQNEAQ (reference sequence). V lost 4 bases and J lost 4; bases outside the gene matches: 11.

The V and J genes are TRBV19 and TRBJ1-2, with TRBD1 identical over 8 bases. From germline, CDR1 is LNHDA and CDR2 SQIVND (reference sequence). There are 14 residues in the CDR3. Germline trimming cut 7 bases from V and 3 bases from J; bases unmatched to any gene: 7. The CDR3 sequence: CASTRGLGDYGYTF. CDR3 DNA sequence: TGTGCCAGTACCAGGGGGCTCGGTGACTATGGCTACACCTTC.

The chain uses TRBV27 and TRBJ2-7; TRBD2 matches 9 bases. This CDR3 region has 18 residues. V trimming: 3 bases; J trimming: 0 bases; junction bases outside the gene matches: 12. The germline CDR1 and CDR2 sequences are MNHEY and SMNVEV (reference sequence). The CDR3 here is CASSFLSGAGGVSYEQYF. For the CDR3, the DNA is TGTGCCAGCAGTTTCTTATCGGGAGCGGGAGGTGTCTCCTACGAGCAGTACTTC.

In DNA, the CDR3 is TGTGCCAGTAGTAAACGACAGACACGAAGCAATCAGCCCCAGCATTTT. It translates to CASSKRQTRSNQPQHF. The chain joins TRBV19 to TRBJ1-5; possible D gene TRBD1, 5 bases. V was cut by 4 bases and J by 1 base, with 14 bases left in between. CDR3 length: 16 amino acids. CDR1 is LNHDA and CDR2 is SQIVND in the germline V gene (reference sequence).

V is TRBV28 and J is TRBJ1-2; a possible D gene is TRBD1 (6 bases). Looked up from germline, CDR1 is MDHEN and CDR2 is SYDVKM. CDR3 length: 14 amino acids. Trimming shortened V by 3 bases and J by 2 bases, and 10 bases separated the two germline ends. The CDR3 DNA reads TGTGCCAGCAGTTTCAAGACAGGAAACTATGGCTACACCTTC. Amino acids: CASSFKTGNYGYTF.

The rearrangement links TRBV30 to TRBJ1-2, with TRBD1 matching over 9 bases. The CDR3 has 14 residues. From germline, CDR1 is GTSNPN and CDR2 SVGIG (reference sequence). CDR3 nucleotides: TGTGCTAGAAACCGGGACAGGGTACACTATGGCTACACCTTC. Translating it yields CARNRDRVHYGYTF.

The genes are TRBV11-2 and TRBJ2-5, with TRBD2 matching over 14 bases. Germline V lookup: CDR1 SGHAT, CDR2 FQNNGV. This CDR3 region has 17 residues. The ends lost 4 bases at V and 0 bases at J; junction bases unmatched: 4. CDR3: CASSSWTSGGYQETQYF. DNA of the CDR3: TGTGCCAGCAGCTCCTGGACTAGCGGGGGGTACCAAGAGACCCAGTACTTC.